One TCR beta chain is described in this entry. Self-reported history from a screening survey and questionnaire set each donor's cohort. What the recovered Cohort 3 donors had was two negative PCRs, clearance, or symptom resolution. The data are from a study of blood T cell repertoires in COVID-19. At the level of the study: Nucleic acid was either cDNA or gDNA, and it came from T cells, B-cell-depleted T cells, or PBMCs.

CDR1 and CDR2 (germline): MNHEY, SVGAGI. This CDR3 has 14 residues. V was cut by 6 bases and J by 8 bases, with 17 bases left in between. In the authors' workflow: Scientists estimated how many nucleated cells there were by amplifying reference gene primers. Sequencing was performed with immunoSEQ multiplex PCR; in TCRdb, only in-frame clones are kept and a portion is missing. V and J calls and clone size are copied from that table; D and trimming were computed from the DNA. The table records 220,000 or so clones, about four fifths of them present only once. The material sequenced was PBMCs or T cells enriched from blood (not recorded which). This sequence was found in a woman in her thirties or forties who had recovered from COVID-19. The rearrangement joins TRBV6-5 to TRBJ2-1; weak D call: TRBD2 (6 bases). CDR3 bases: TGTGCCAGCAGCCTAGGTTGGGGGGTGGATGAGCAGTTCTTC. Its translation is CASSLGWGVDEQFF.